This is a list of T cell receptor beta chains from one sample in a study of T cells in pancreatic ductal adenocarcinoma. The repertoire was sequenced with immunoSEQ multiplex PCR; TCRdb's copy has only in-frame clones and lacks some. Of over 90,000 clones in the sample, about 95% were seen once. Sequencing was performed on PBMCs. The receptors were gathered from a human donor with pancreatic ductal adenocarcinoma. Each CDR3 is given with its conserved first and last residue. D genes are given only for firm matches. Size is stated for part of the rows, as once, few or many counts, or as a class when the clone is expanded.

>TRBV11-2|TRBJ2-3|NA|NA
TGTGCCAGCAGGCTAGTGGCAACCACAGATACGCAGTATTTT
CASRLVATTDTQYF
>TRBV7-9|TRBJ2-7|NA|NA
TGTGCCAGCAGCCCCTGGGGACACTCCTACGAGCAGTACTTC
CASSPWGHSYEQYF
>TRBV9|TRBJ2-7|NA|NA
TGTGCCAGCAGCGTAGGGGCAAGTAATTCCTACGAGCAGTACTTC
CASSVGASNSYEQYF
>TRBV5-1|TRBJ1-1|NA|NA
TGCGCCAGCAGCTTGGCCGGACAGATGAACACTGAAGCTTTCTTT
CASSLAGQMNTEAFF
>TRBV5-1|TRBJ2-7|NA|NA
TGCGCCAGCAAACTTTCAGCGGGTAGCTCCTACGAGCAGTACTTC
CASKLSAGSSYEQYF
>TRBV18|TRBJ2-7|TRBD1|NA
TGTGCCAGCTCACCAGGACAGGGGGAAACCTACGAGCAGTACTTC
CASSPGQGETYEQYF
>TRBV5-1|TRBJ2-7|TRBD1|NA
TGCGCCAGCAGCCCCACAGGGGACGAGCAGTACTTC
CASSPTGDEQYF
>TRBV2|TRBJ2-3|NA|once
TGTGCCAGCAAACGGACTTGGGAATTCACAGATACGCAGTATTTT
CASKRTWEFTDTQYF
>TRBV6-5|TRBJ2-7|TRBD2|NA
TGTGCCAGCAGTTACTCGCCTAGCGGGTCGAGGGGCGAGCAGTACTTC
CASSYSPSGSRGEQYF
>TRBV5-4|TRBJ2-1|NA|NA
TGTGCCAGCAGCTTGGACCCGAGCTCCTACAATGAGCAGTTCTTC
CASSLDPSSYNEQFF
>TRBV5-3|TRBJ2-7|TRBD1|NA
TGTGCCAGAACCATGACCTGGGACAGGAGGTTCTACGAGCAGTACTTC
CARTMTWDRRFYEQYF
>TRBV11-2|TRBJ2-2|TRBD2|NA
TGTGCCAGCAGATGGACTAGCGGGAGGGCCCGAACCGGGGAGCTGTTTTTT
CASRWTSGRARTGELFF
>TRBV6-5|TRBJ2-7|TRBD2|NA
TGTGCCAGCAGTTACTCCGGGACTAGCTTCCGCGAGCAGTACTTC
CASSYSGTSFREQYF
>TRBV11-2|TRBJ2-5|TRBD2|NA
TGTGCCAGCAGCGCCGGACTAGCGGGTGAGACCCAGTACTTC
CASSAGLAGETQYF
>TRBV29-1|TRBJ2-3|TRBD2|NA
TGCAGCGTTGAGGGTACTAGCGGGAGAACTACAGATACGCAGTATTTT
CSVEGTSGRTTDTQYF
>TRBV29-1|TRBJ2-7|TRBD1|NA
TGCAGCGCAGAGACAACCGAGGACAGGCCCAAACAATCCTACGAGCAGTACTTC
CSAETTEDRPKQSYEQYF
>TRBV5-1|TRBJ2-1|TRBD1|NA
TGCGCCAGCAGATTATCTGGGACAGAGAGGAATGAGCAGTTCTTC
CASRLSGTERNEQFF
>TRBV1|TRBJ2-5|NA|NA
TGCACGCTGCCTCGAGCGCGACCCCTGAGGGAGACCCAGTACTTC
CTLPRARPLRETQYF
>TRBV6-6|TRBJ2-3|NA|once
TGTGCCAGCAGTTACGATGAGGCTAGCACAGATACGCAGTATTTT
CASSYDEASTDTQYF
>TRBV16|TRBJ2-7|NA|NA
TGTGCCAGCAGCCAAGCCGTTCAGGAGCAGTACTTC
CASSQAVQEQYF
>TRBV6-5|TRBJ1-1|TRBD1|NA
TGTGCCAGCAGTTACGGGACAGCGAACACTGAAGCTTTCTTT
CASSYGTANTEAFF
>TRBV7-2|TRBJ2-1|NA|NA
TGTGCCAGCAGCGCAGGCCCGCACAATGAGCAGTTCTTC
CASSAGPHNEQFF
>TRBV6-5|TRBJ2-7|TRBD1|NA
TGTGCCAGCAGTTACTCGATGGGACAGGGGTACGAGCAGTACTTC
CASSYSMGQGYEQYF
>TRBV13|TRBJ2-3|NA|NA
TGTGCCAGCAGCATGGGGCTTCCCACAGATACGCAGTATTTT
CASSMGLPTDTQYF
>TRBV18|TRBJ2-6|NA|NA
TGTGCCAGCTCACCACTGGCCGGGACAATCGCATCTGGGGCCAACGTCCTGACTTTC
CASSPLAGTIASGANVLTF
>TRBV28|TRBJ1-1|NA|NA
TGTGCCAGCAGTCTACGCTTCGGGGGGCTGAACACTGAAGCTTTCTTT
CASSLRFGGLNTEAFF
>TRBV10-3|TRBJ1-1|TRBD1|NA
TGTGCCATCAGGGATAACAGGGGAGCCCCTGAAGCTTTCTTT
CAIRDNRGAPEAFF
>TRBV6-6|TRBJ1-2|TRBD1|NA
TGTGCCAGCAGTCGCGTACAGGGGGACTACACCTTC
CASSRVQGDYTF
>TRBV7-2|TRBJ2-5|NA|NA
TGTGCCAGCAGACGTGCGGCTAGCTCAAGAGAGACCCAGTACTTC
CASRRAASSRETQYF
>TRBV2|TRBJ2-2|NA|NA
TGTGCCAGCAGTGCCCACTACACCGGGGAGCTGTTTTTT
CASSAHYTGELFF
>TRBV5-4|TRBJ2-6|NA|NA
TGTGCCAGCAGCTTTCCCCGCTCTGGGGCCAACGTCCTGACTTTC
CASSFPRSGANVLTF
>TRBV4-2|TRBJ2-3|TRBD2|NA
TGTGCCAGCAGCCAAGGAATTTCTAGCGGGAGCCGGACAGATACGCAGTATTTT
CASSQGISSGSRTDTQYF
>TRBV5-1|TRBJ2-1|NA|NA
TGCGCCAGCAGCGGCGGAGCGGGCGACCGTAGCTCCTACAATGAGCAGTTCTTC
CASSGGAGDRSSYNEQFF
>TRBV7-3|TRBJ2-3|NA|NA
TGTGCCAGCAGCTCGGGGGGCACAGATACGCAGTATTTT
CASSSGGTDTQYF
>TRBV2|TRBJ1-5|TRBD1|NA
TGTGCCAGCAGTAAAGAGGGGGCAGGAGGTCAGCCCCAGCATTTT
CASSKEGAGGQPQHF
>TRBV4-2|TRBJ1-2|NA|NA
TGTGCCAGCAGCCAAGGACAGACTAACTATGGCTACACCTTC
CASSQGQTNYGYTF
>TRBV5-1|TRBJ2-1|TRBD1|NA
TGCGCCAGCAGTCTTGTGGGACAGGCGTACAATGAGCAGTTCTTC
CASSLVGQAYNEQFF
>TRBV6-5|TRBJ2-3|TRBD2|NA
TGTGCCAGCAGCGGGGGGGGCGCGGATACGCAGTATTTT
CASSGGGADTQYF
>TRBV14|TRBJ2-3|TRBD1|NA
TGTGCCAGCAGCCAAAAGCCAGCCAGGGGGCGGACAGATACGCAGTATTTT
CASSQKPARGRTDTQYF
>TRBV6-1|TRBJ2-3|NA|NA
TGTGCCAGCAGTGATATGGGCGGGATAGGCACAGATACGCAGTATTTT
CASSDMGGIGTDTQYF
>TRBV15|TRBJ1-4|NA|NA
TGTGCCACCAGCAGAGGTTATGGACAGAATAATGAAAAACTGTTTTTT
CATSRGYGQNNEKLFF
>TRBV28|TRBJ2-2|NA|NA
TGTGCCAGCAGTTCTGTAGTGAGAGACACCGGGGAGCTGTTTTTT
CASSSVVRDTGELFF
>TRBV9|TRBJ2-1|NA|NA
TGTGCCAGCAGCGTAGGCTCTCTACCCAATGAGCAGTTCTTC
CASSVGSLPNEQFF
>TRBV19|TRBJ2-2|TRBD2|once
TGTGCCAGTATAGGCTCTAGGACTAGCGGGGGGAACACCGGGGAGCTGTTTTTT
CASIGSRTSGGNTGELFF
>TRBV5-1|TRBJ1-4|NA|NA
TGCGCCAGCAGCCCGAGGTCCCCAGGGGACCATGAAAAACTGTTTTTT
CASSPRSPGDHEKLFF
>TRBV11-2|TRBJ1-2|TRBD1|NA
TGTGCCAGCAGCTTGGGGGGACAGAGCTATGGCTACACCTTC
CASSLGGQSYGYTF
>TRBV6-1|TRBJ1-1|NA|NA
TGTGCCAGCAGTGAAGCAGGGAGGGACACTGAAGCTTTCTTT
CASSEAGRDTEAFF
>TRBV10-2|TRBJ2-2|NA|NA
TGCGCCAGCACCGACGGGGACTCAGACCCGCGGGGCACCGGGGAGCTGTTTTTT
CASTDGDSDPRGTGELFF